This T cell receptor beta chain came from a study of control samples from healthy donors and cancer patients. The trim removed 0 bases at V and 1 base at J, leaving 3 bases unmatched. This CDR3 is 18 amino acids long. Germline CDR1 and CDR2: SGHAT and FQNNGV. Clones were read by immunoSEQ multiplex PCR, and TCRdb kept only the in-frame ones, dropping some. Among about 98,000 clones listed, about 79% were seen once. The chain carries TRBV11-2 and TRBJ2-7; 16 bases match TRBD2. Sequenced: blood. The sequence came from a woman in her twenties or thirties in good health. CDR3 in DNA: TGTGCCAGCAGCTTAGATCGGGGACTAGCGGGGGGGTCCTACGAGCAGTACTTC. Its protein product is CASSLDRGLAGGSYEQYF.